This T cell receptor beta chain was identified during a study of T cell responses to AZD1222 COVID-19 vaccine. Study-level findings and limits: Regions left unmutated in variants are reportedly the target of nearly half of spike-specific TCRs. Donors were mostly white British, more females; clonal diversity possibly underestimated. Of the AZD1222 recipients, only five to seven were seropositive at baseline.

The germline V gene encodes CDR1 LGHDT and CDR2 YNNKEL (reference sequence). This CDR3 is built from 14 residues. Trimming removed 4 bases at V and 2 bases at J, with 10 bases between. TCRdb's copy holds only in-frame clones and misses some; the assay was immunoSEQ multiplex PCR. The sample holds about 200,000 clones, around 93% seen once. With regard to this clone: Its antigen is still unknown.

The input for sequencing was peripheral blood, taken 28 days after the second AZD1222 dose. This chain connects TRBV3-1 (or the pseudogene TRBV3-2) to TRBJ2-3; D remains ambiguous. This clonotype originated in an adult who received the AZD1222 COVID-19 vaccine. CDR3 DNA sequence: TGTGCCAGCAGCCCAGAATGGGTCACAGATACGCAGTATTTT. Translation: CASSPEWVTDTQYF.